Listed here are 26 T cell receptor beta chains from one sample, sequenced in a study of monozygotic twins with inflammatory bowel disease. TCRdb re-called the 5' RACE reads and catalogs CDR3 proteins one per entry, DNA excluded. Its listing shows 440,000 or so distinct CDR3 sequences. The specimen was blood. The receptor source for this set is a human donor with ulcerative colitis or Crohn's disease, or a healthy co-twin of an affected twin (not recorded which).

The chain has TRBV7-3 and TRBJ2-1. Per germline, CDR1 SGHTA and CDR2 FQGTGA. This CDR3 spans 14 amino acids. CDR3 sequence: CASSLNQVDNEQFF.

J is TRBJ2-3 and V is TRBV6-2 or TRBV6-3; TCRdb's D gene call, TRBD1, goes unchecked for lack of DNA. Per the germline V gene, CDR1 is MNHEY and CDR2 is SVGEGT. This CDR3 comprises 14 residues. Here the CDR3 reads CASSRDFGTDTQYF.

The chain uses TRBV7-9 and TRBJ2-1; with no DNA, the TCRdb D assignment of TRBD1 cannot be verified. Germline assignment: CDR1 SEHNR and CDR2 FQNEAQ (reference sequence). CDR3 length: 14 amino acids. CDR3 region: CASSLQGAGNEQFF.

The chain uses TRBV20-1 and TRBJ2-5; TCRdb picks TRBD2, but there is no DNA to check that call. The CDR3 has 17 amino acids. Per the germline V gene, CDR1 is DFQATT and CDR2 is SNEGSKA (reference sequence). This CDR3 is CSAKRPGLAGRQETQYF.

The gene calls are TRBV2 and TRBJ1-6; TCRdb names TRBD1, which stays unverified in the absence of DNA. CDR1 is SNHLY, CDR2 FYNNEI, per germline. The CDR3 has 15 amino acids. CDR3 loop: CASTQFGWGNSPLHF. Together with reference TRBV2 and TRBJ1-6, the CDR3 gives the full variable domain: EPEVTQTPSHQVTQMGQEVILRCVPISNHLYFYWYRQILGQKVEFLVSFYNNEISEKSEIFDDQFSVERPDGSNFTLKIRSTKLEDSAMYFCASTQFGWGNSPLHFGNGTRLTVT.

The chain joins TRBV20-1 to TRBJ2-1; the D call of TRBD2 rests on TCRdb alone, since no DNA is present to check it. The germline V gene has CDR1 DFQATT and CDR2 SNEGSKA (reference sequence). CDR3 length equals 14 residues. CDR3 sequence: CSAGEAGYYNEQFF.

The CDR3 loop reads CASSQDFRRGYEQYF. The chain uses TRBV4-1 and TRBJ2-7; TCRdb picks TRBD2, but there is no DNA to check that call. This CDR3 is 15 amino acids long. Looked up from germline, CDR1 is MGHRA and CDR2 is YSYEKL.

The V call is TRBV6-1, the J call TRBJ2-3; the TCRdb D gene call, TRBD2, has no DNA to confirm it. Germline V CDR1 and CDR2: MNHNS, SASEGT. The length of the CDR3 is 15 residues. The CDR3: CASRLERRSADTQYF.

J is TRBJ1-5 and V is TRBV20-1; absent DNA, TCRdb's TRBD1 call cannot be checked. The germline V gene has CDR1 DFQATT and CDR2 SNEGSKA (reference sequence). This CDR3 is 17 amino acids long. The CDR3 region is CSATGTGGGWSNQPQHF.

The chain uses TRBV15 and TRBJ1-6; the TRBD1 assignment by TCRdb is unverifiable without DNA. The germline V gene encodes CDR1 LNHNV and CDR2 YYDKDF (reference sequence). CDR3 length equals 15 residues. The chain's CDR3 is CATSRERGHNSPLHF.

The rearrangement links TRBV5-4 to TRBJ1-1; the TCRdb call, TRBD1, lacks DNA for checking. The CDR3 covers 15 residues. The germline CDR1 and CDR2 sequences are SGHNT and YYREEE (reference sequence). The CDR3 protein is CASSLAAGVNTEAFF.

CDR3 sequence reads: CASREEGRAYGYTF. This rearrangement joins TRBV19 to TRBJ1-2. CDR1 LNHDA and CDR2 SQIVND come from the germline V gene (reference sequence). The CDR3 totals 14 residues.

The genes are TRBV12-3 or TRBV12-4 and TRBJ1-4; there is no DNA to check the TCRdb D call of TRBD1. This CDR3 has 15 amino acids. The CDR3 is CASRGGTATNEKLFF.

The rearrangement joins TRBV27 to TRBJ1-1; TCRdb selects TRBD1, and the lack of DNA leaves this call unchecked. From germline, CDR1 is MNHEY and CDR2 SMNVEV (reference sequence). The CDR3 loop spans 19 amino acids. CDR3 in amino acids: CASSLGAPGVWGWNTEAFF.

This chain uses TRBV12-3 or TRBV12-4 with TRBJ1-2. This CDR3 has 15 amino acids. The CDR3 is CASTLGLAASYGYTF.

V gene TRBV27 combines with J gene TRBJ2-1. Germline loops: CDR1 MNHEY, CDR2 SMNVEV (reference sequence). The CDR3 has 19 amino acids. Here the CDR3 reads CASNLGLGFVVILHNEQFF.

V and J are TRBV29-1 and TRBJ2-7; TCRdb gives TRBD2 as the D gene, but with no DNA this cannot be confirmed. The CDR3 has 14 residues. Germline loops: CDR1 SQVTM, CDR2 ANQGSEA. The CDR3: CSVPGTSGAYEQYF.

The rearrangement joins TRBV7-9 to TRBJ2-7; TCRdb designates TRBD1, a call that cannot be tested without DNA. Germline CDR1 SEHNR, CDR2 FQNEAQ (reference sequence). There are 16 residues in the CDR3. The CDR3 sequence: CASSSRQGTPYEGQYF.

The rearrangement links TRBV11-2 to TRBJ2-7; TCRdb's D gene call, TRBD1, goes unchecked for lack of DNA. Looked up from germline, CDR1 is SGHAT and CDR2 is FQNNGV. The CDR3 loop spans 15 amino acids. CDR3: CASSSLRDRAYEQYF.

This sequence joins TRBV5-1 and TRBJ2-1; TCRdb reports TRBD2, a call that lacks DNA to check it against. The CDR3 is made up of 15 amino acids. In germline, CDR1 is SGHRS, CDR2 YFSETQ. CDR3 amino acids: CASSSSGLAGISQFF. Complete variable domain (other parts from reference TRBV5-1 and TRBJ2-1): KAGVTQTPRYLIKTRGQQVTLSCSPISGHRSVSWYQQTPGQGLQFLFEYFSETQRNKGNFPGRFSGRQFSNSRSEMNVSTLELGDSALYLCASSSSGLAGISQFFGPGTRLTVL.

The chain combines TRBV9 with TRBJ1-5; TCRdb picks TRBD1, but there is no DNA to check that call. The CDR3 is 15 amino acids. CDR1 is SGDLS, CDR2 YYNGEE, per germline. The CDR3 region is CASSRDGGTNQPQHF.

This chain connects TRBV14 to TRBJ2-1. Germline CDR1 and CDR2: SGHDN and FVKESK. The CDR3 loop spans 11 amino acids. The CDR3 is CASSQGYEQFF.

V is TRBV9 and J is TRBJ2-5; the D call from TCRdb, TRBD2, cannot be confirmed without DNA. This CDR3 is built from 17 residues. Looked up from germline, CDR1 is SGDLS and CDR2 is YYNGEE. The CDR3 protein is CASSVARREGLQETQYF.

V and J are TRBV9 and TRBJ2-2; TCRdb gives TRBD1 as the D gene, but with no DNA this cannot be confirmed. This CDR3 comprises 15 residues. Germline CDR1 SGDLS, CDR2 YYNGEE. The CDR3 sequence is CASSLQAGATGELFF.

The J gene is TRBJ2-7, the V gene TRBV19; TCRdb calls TRBD2, which cannot be checked without DNA. CDR1 LNHDA and CDR2 SQIVND come from the germline V gene (reference sequence). This CDR3 region has 14 residues. The CDR3 is CASSTSVTGYEQYF.

J is TRBJ2-3 and V is TRBV10-3; the TRBD1 assignment by TCRdb is unverifiable without DNA. The CDR3 has 16 residues. Germline-derived CDR1 and CDR2 are ENHRY and SYGVKD. CDR3 sequence reads: CAISESRQGLTDTQYF.